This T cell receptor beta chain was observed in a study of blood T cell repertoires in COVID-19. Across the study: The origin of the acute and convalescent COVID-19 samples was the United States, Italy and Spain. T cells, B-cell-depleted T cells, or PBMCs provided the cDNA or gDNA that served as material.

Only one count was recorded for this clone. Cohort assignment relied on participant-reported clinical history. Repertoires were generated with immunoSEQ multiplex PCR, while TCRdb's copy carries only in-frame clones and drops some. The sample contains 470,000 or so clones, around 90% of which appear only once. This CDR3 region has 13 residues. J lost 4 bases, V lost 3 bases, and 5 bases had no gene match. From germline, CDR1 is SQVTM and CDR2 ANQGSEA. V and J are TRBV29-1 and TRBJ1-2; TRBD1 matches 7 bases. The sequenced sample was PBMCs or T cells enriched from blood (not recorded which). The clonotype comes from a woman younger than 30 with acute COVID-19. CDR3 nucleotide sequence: TGCAGCGTTGAGGTAGCAGGGGGCTATGGCTACACCTTC. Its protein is CSVEVAGGYGYTF.